This T cell receptor (beta chain) was obtained from a study of shared clonotypes between healthy human individuals (dated by TCRdb to between 2020 and 2021). About the investigation overall: Two women and a few men aged 18 to 49 years were included in the cohort. Libraries were prepared and TCR repertoires were sequenced by different laboratories using diverse techniques, in order to increase sequencing depth and limit assay-specific biases. The study deeply sequenced blood TCR repertoires of roughly five healthy adults to estimate repertoire size and the extent of clonotype sharing between individuals. For each donor, CD4 naive and CD4 memory were each run on three plates, CD8 naive on two plates, and CD8 memory on one plate. Leukapheresis yielded between about 0.9 and 8.9 billion PBMCs per donor.

Using the deep immunoSEQ assay, TCR CDR3 regions were amplified from genomic DNA by multiplex PCR. Extracted genomic DNA from each cell subset was distributed evenly across all wells of several immunoSEQ 96-well plates, and each plate was treated as a replicate. Each replicate PCR for sorted subsets received around 210 ng genomic DNA, equal to about 30,000 T cell genomes. Purified libraries were quantified with a Qubit 3.0 fluorometer, sized on a Bioanalyzer 2100, and re-quantified with the KAPA Library Quantification kit. Each immunoSEQ 96-well plate was sequenced on its own single-read 150-cycle Illumina NextSeq 550 flow cell. The source study handled its data this way. Because the immunoSEQ output held only junctional sequences and lacked quality scores, the filtering could not match the filtering applied to full-length reads. Sequences were annotated with PyIR, a Python wrapper for IgBLAST v1.9, and V/J genes and CDR3 were assigned using IMGT germline references. Reads were removed for weak V/J assignments (E-value above 1e-6), missing CDR3, stop codons, out-of-frame junctions, or ambiguous translated residues. V3J clonotypes were defined as sequences sharing the same inferred V gene, J gene, and CDR3 amino acid sequence. To compute the percentage overlap between repertoires, the number of shared unique clonotypes was divided by the size of the smaller repertoire. Repertoire richness was assessed with RTK rarefaction, the Chao1 estimator, and Recon v2.1 estimates of unobserved clonotypes. For all TCRbeta clonotypes obtained by the gDNA method from a few donors, generation probabilities were computed with OLGA. TCRdb stores this immuneACCESS table with in-frame sequences only. Part of the clones is absent; in the studies checked, under half of the shortfall reflects unresolved V genes, and no reason is known for the rest. V and J calls and clone size come straight from that table; D and trimming were deduced from the DNA. In all, the sample holds 650,000 to 750,000 clones, and around 72% of those were seen once. The ten largest clones add up to less than 2% of the sample.

The donors were healthy, HIV-negative adults with no recently reported acute infections or vaccinations. All donors were Caucasian adults living in Nashville, Tennessee, USA. CD4+ T cells were enriched by magnetic negative selection; naive cells were then positively selected on CD45RA, and the negative fraction formed the memory subset. Blood was collected by leukapheresis, and PBMCs were isolated by Ficoll-Histopaque density gradient centrifugation and then cryopreserved in liquid nitrogen vapor phase. Analytical flow cytometry was used to check the purity and quantity of each magnetically sorted T cell population. Genomic DNA was isolated from every sorted fraction and measured by UV absorbance on a Nanodrop 2000c. Notes on this clone: Its antigen has not been determined. There are no base qualities to consult, and no much larger clone falls within one base.

CDR1 and CDR2, per the germline V gene (reference sequence), are GTSNPN and SVGIG. Its CDR3 holds 12 amino acids, cysteine through phenylalanine. CDR3 DNA is the only sequence kept; it has 36 bases, read in frame from the first base. Between the V and J ends, shortened by 5 bases and 6 bases respectively, the junction contains 14 bases. General study outcomes and caveats: Sampling was restricted to blood, and TCR repertoires in tissue are likely to differ from TCR repertoires in blood. Because the study included only a small number of donors, the genetic and exposure-history diversity represented was limited. Rarefaction of sorted-subset datasets indicated incomplete sequencing despite the large sequencing depth. Clonotypes shared by all four sorted-subset donors showed higher generation probabilities than non-shared clonotypes. Based on pairwise subsampling, the degree of clonotype sharing among donors was expected to be affected by sequencing depth. Estimated clonotype richness was generally larger for naive than for memory subsets. Sharing across a few donors was observed for around 4.8% of naive CD4, under 4% of naive CD8, 2.3% of memory CD4, and roughly 0.4% of memory CD8 clonotypes.

The material sequenced was memory CD4+ T cells sorted from blood. The cell subset or site label, read with the paper, signifies: CD45RA-negative fraction. This sequence uses TRBV30 and TRBJ2-7, with the D gene possibly TRBD1 or TRBD2, each one fitting 5 bases. The sequence came from a woman aged 25-40 years in good health. The nucleotide sequence is given as TGTGCCTGGGGCAGAGGGGCTCGCGAGCAGTACTTC. This gives the protein CAWGRGAREQYF.